The 5 T cell receptor beta chains presented below share a single source sample, sequenced in a study of spatial heterogeneity in lung cancer. TCRdb recomputed calls from the 5' RACE reads with MiXCR, one row per CDR3 protein. Of about 39,000 distinct CDR3 sequences listed, less than 6% are singletons. Regarding time point: sample taken at primary tumor resection. Without sorting, whole RNA was sequenced from tumor, nontumor lung or frozen PBMC. The sequences come from PBMCs, collected at surgery. The receptors here all came from a male donor with early-stage non-small cell lung cancer.

This clonotype showed up many times. The chain links TRBV25-1 to TRBJ1-1, with TRBD1 identical over 7 bases. Trimming cost V 3 bases and J 1 base; bases outside gene matches: 5. Per the germline V gene, CDR1 is MGHDK and CDR2 is SYGVNS. This CDR3 is 15 amino acids long. This CDR3 reads CASSDQGGWNTEAFF. The CDR3 nucleotides are TGTGCCAGCAGTGACCAGGGGGGATGGAACACTGAAGCTTTCTTT.

This chain links TRBV28 with TRBJ1-4, with D uncertain. This CDR3 is built from 12 residues. Trimming took 11 bases from V and 5 from J, leaving 12 bases between them. The germline V gene encodes CDR1 MDHEN and CDR2 SYDVKM. CDR3 in amino acids: CAANGLNEKLFF. CDR3 DNA: TGTGCCGCAAACGGACTGAATGAAAAACTGTTTTTT.

This clonotype was seen many times. V and J are TRBV3-1 and TRBJ2-2, with D possibly matching TRBD1 (6 bases). Germline values: CDR1 LGHDT, CDR2 YNNKEL (reference sequence). Trimming cost V 1 base and J 2 bases, with 11 bases left between them. The CDR3 consists of 16 residues. CDR3 coding DNA: TGTGCCAGCAGCCAAGCCTACAGGGAAAACACCGGGGAGCTGTTTTTT. Amino acid sequence: CASSQAYRENTGELFF.

This clonotype has ten or more counts. The chain combines TRBV28 with TRBJ2-4; D may be TRBD1 (6 bases). This CDR3 has 14 amino acids. The ends were cut back, 4 bases at V and 5 bases at J, with 12 bases in the middle. Germline V lookup: CDR1 MDHEN, CDR2 SYDVKM. The CDR3 nucleotides read TGTGCCAGCAGTTCCTCCGGACAGCAAAACATTCAGTACTTC. Encoded protein: CASSSSGQQNIQYF.

This clonotype was recorded many times. The J gene is TRBJ1-6, the V gene TRBV20-1, with 9 bases aligning to TRBD1. Trimming cost V 1 base and J 7 bases; bases outside gene matches: 11. The CDR3 has 17 amino acids. The germline gives CDR1 DFQATT, CDR2 SNEGSKA (reference sequence). The CDR3: CSARVVSGTGRNSPLHF. DNA for the CDR3: TGCAGTGCTAGAGTTGTGTCGGGGACAGGGAGGAATTCACCCCTCCACTTT.